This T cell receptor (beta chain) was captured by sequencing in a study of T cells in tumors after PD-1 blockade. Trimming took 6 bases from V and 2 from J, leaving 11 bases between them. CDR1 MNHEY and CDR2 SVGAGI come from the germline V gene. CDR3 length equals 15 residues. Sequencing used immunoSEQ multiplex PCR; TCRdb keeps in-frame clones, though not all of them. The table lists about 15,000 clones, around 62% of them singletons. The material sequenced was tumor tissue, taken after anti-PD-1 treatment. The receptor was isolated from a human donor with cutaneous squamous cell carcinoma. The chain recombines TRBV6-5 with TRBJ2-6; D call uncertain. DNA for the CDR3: TGTGCCAGCAGACATGACATGACTGGGGCCAACGTCCTGACTTTC. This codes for CASRHDMTGANVLTF.